The 27 T cell receptor beta chains given below trace back to one sample, sequenced in a study of graft-versus-host responses after intestinal transplantation. Their antigens are not known. Repertoires were generated with immunoSEQ multiplex PCR, while TCRdb's copy carries only in-frame clones and drops some. The sample records roughly 97,000 clones, roughly 84% being singletons. Here the sequenced sample was unstimulated CD4+ T cells sorted from spleen or lymph node cells, taken before intestinal transplant. All receptors derive from a human donor who received an intestinal transplant.

V is TRBV19 and J is TRBJ1-2; D not resolved. Germline CDR1 is LNHDA and CDR2 is SQIVND (reference sequence). Trimming cost V 5 bases and J 8 bases, with 18 bases left between them. This CDR3 region has 14 residues. CDR3 DNA: TGTGCCAGTAGTGGGAGCCCCCGAACATGGGGCTACACCTTC. Translated, it gives CASSGSPRTWGYTF. The whole variable domain, filled in from reference TRBV19 and TRBJ1-2, reads DGGITQSPKYLFRKEGQNVTLSCEQNLNHDAMYWYRQDPGQGLRLIYYSQIVNDFQKGDIAEGYSVSREKKESFPLTVTSAQKNPTAFYLCASSGSPRTWGYTFGSGTRLTVV.

This clone was picked up a small number of times. The gene calls are TRBV12-2 and TRBJ2-5; TRBD2, the table's D call, lacks a check against the DNA. TRBV12-2 is tagged as a pseudogene. The CDR3 sequence is 15 residues long. As DNA, the CDR3 is TGTGCAAGTCGGCCGGGACTAGCGGGGTCAGAGACCCAGTACTTC. This translates into CASRPGLAGSETQYF.

The chain has TRBV27 and TRBJ2-7; tentative D call: TRBD1 (5 bases). Germline assignment: CDR1 MNHEY and CDR2 SMNVEV (reference sequence). The CDR3 totals 14 residues. The ends were cut back, 5 bases at V and 1 base at J, with 12 bases in the middle. CDR3 DNA sequence: TGTGCCAGCAGTCAGTTCAGGGAATCCTACGAGCAGTACTTC. This gives the protein CASSQFRESYEQYF.

The chain employs TRBV4-1 and TRBJ2-3; 7 bases match TRBD1. CDR3 size: 16 residues. CDR1 is MGHRA and CDR2 is YSYEKL in the germline V gene. The trim removed 4 bases at V and 11 bases at J, leaving 18 bases unmatched. The CDR3 region is CASSRIRDSHIGGQYF. The CDR3 DNA sequence: TGCGCCAGCAGCCGGATCCGGGACAGTCACATAGGGGGGCAGTATTTT.

The chain links TRBV28 to TRBJ2-6, with D perhaps TRBD1 (5 bases). The CDR3 loop spans 17 amino acids. Germline values: CDR1 MDHEN, CDR2 SYDVKM. Trimming took 8 bases from V and 3 from J, leaving 20 bases between them. CDR3 nucleotides: TGTGCCAGCCACCCCTGGGGCCAATCCGATGGGGCCAACGTCCTGACTTTC. It yields the protein CASHPWGQSDGANVLTF.

This CDR3 is CASSPRGTGTVGEQFF. CDR3 in DNA: TGCGCCAGCAGCCCGAGGGGGACAGGGACTGTGGGTGAGCAGTTCTTC. J is TRBJ2-1 and V is TRBV5-1, with 9 bases fitting TRBD1. The germline V gene encodes CDR1 SGHRS and CDR2 YFSETQ. This CDR3 has 16 residues. With V trimmed by 4 bases and J by 9 bases, 14 bases remained unmatched.

This chain joins TRBV6-1 and TRBJ2-3, with 7 bases that match TRBD1. Trimming at V came to 6 bases and at J to 0 bases, leaving 6 bases not matched to a gene. This CDR3 has 15 residues. Germline values: CDR1 MNHNS, CDR2 SASEGT. The chain's CDR3 is CASSRRDSSTDTQYF. CDR3 sequence (DNA): TGTGCCAGCAGCAGACGGGACAGTAGCACAGATACGCAGTATTTT.

This clone was counted once. V is TRBV7-9 and J is TRBJ2-5, with 9 nucleotides matching TRBD2. The CDR3 runs to 18 residues. With V trimmed by 5 bases and J by 5 bases, 18 bases remained unmatched. CDR1 SEHNR and CDR2 FQNEAQ come from the germline V gene (reference sequence). CDR3 nucleotide sequence: TGTGCCAGCAGCCAACCAGGGGCGGGAGGGCCCATCATGGAGACCCAGTACTTC. Encoded protein: CASSQPGAGGPIMETQYF.

This sequence joins TRBV11-2 and TRBJ1-1, with 10 bases identical to TRBD1. With V trimmed by 2 bases and J by 5 bases, 5 bases remained unmatched. This CDR3 has 15 residues. Germline loops: CDR1 SGHAT, CDR2 FQNNGV. As DNA, the CDR3 is TGTGCCAGCAGCTTATCAAGGACAGGGGGGACTGAAGCTTTCTTT. This sequence encodes CASSLSRTGGTEAFF. Based on the CDR3 plus reference TRBV11-2 and TRBJ1-1, the full variable domain is EAGVAQSPRYKIIEKRQSVAFWCNPISGHATLYWYQQILGQGPKLLIQFQNNGVVDDSQLPKDRFSAERLKGVDSTLKIQPAKLEDSAVYLCASSLSRTGGTEAFFGQGTRLTVV.

This chain uses TRBV2 with TRBJ1-5; 8 bases are a match to TRBD1. Trimming took 7 bases from V and 7 from J; bases not matched to a gene: 12. The CDR3 sequence is 15 residues long. Per the germline V gene, CDR1 is SNHLY and CDR2 is FYNNEI. The CDR3 region has the DNA TGTGCCAGCACCGCCTTAGACAGGGGCAGCCAGCCCCAGCATTTT. Translated: CASTALDRGSQPQHF. Full variable domain (remainder filled in from reference TRBV2 and TRBJ1-5): EPEVTQTPSHQVTQMGQEVILRCVPISNHLYFYWYRQILGQKVEFLVSFYNNEISEKSEIFDDQFSVERPDGSNFTLKIRSTKLEDSAMYFCASTALDRGSQPQHFGDGTRLSIL.

The V and J genes are TRBV29-1 and TRBJ2-1; D is tentatively TRBD1 or TRBD2 (6 bases each). The germline CDR1 and CDR2 sequences are SQVTM and ANQGSEA. The V gene lost 3 bases and the J gene lost 7 bases, with 13 bases spanning the gap. The CDR3 has 13 residues. The CDR3 nucleotides are TGCAGCGTTGAGAGGGGGGCCCTGAATGAGCAGTTCTTC. This encodes CSVERGALNEQFF.

The chain couples TRBV2 to TRBJ2-5, with 8 bases lining up with TRBD1. With V trimmed by 6 bases and J by 4 bases, 1 base remained unmatched. The germline V gene has CDR1 SNHLY and CDR2 FYNNEI. CDR3 size: 12 residues. The DNA for the CDR3 is TGTGCCAGCAGCGACAGGGGAGAGACCCAGTACTTC. Amino acids: CASSDRGETQYF.

The chain links TRBV28 to TRBJ1-6, with a tentative D call TRBD1 (6 bases). CDR1 is MDHEN and CDR2 is SYDVKM in the germline V gene. V dropped 6 bases and J dropped 4 bases, with 16 bases sitting between them. The CDR3 is made up of 16 amino acids. The CDR3 DNA reads TGTGCCAGCAGATGGGGCAGGGGATTATATAATTCACCCCTCCACTTT. Its protein is CASRWGRGLYNSPLHF.

The chain has TRBV10-3 and TRBJ1-2; 7 bases align to TRBD1. The germline gives CDR1 ENHRY, CDR2 SYGVKD. This CDR3 comprises 13 residues. V was pared by 6 bases and J by 6 bases, with 7 bases of the junction left unmatched. CDR3 sequence: CAISPDREDGYTF. CDR3 sequence (DNA): TGTGCCATCAGCCCAGACAGGGAGGATGGCTACACCTTC.

The rearrangement joins TRBV30 to TRBJ1-6; D is ambiguous. The germline gives CDR1 GTSNPN, CDR2 SVGIG (reference sequence). V lost 0 bases, J lost 16 bases, and 10 bases lay in between. This CDR3 is 11 amino acids long. The CDR3, as DNA: TGTGCCTGGAGTGTGGAAGGACTTCTCCACTTT. Protein product: CAWSVEGLLHF.

The chain joins TRBV9 to TRBJ2-1; 11 bases match TRBD2. The germline CDR1 and CDR2 sequences are SGDLS and YYNGEE. This CDR3 spans 19 amino acids. After removal of 1 base from V and 0 bases from J, the junction contained 9 bases not matched to a gene. The chain's CDR3 is CASSVSPLAGGFSYNEQFF. CDR3 coding DNA: TGTGCCAGCAGCGTATCCCCCCTAGCGGGAGGATTCTCCTACAATGAGCAGTTCTTC.

This chain links TRBV19 with TRBJ2-3, with 12 bases identical to TRBD2. Looked up from germline, CDR1 is LNHDA and CDR2 is SQIVND (reference sequence). The V gene end was trimmed by 6 bases and the J gene end by 3 bases; junction bases not matched to a gene: 4. The CDR3 sequence is 15 residues long. CDR3 coding DNA: TGTGCCAGTAGCTCCGGGACTAGCGGGACAGATACGCAGTATTTT. Protein: CASSSGTSGTDTQYF.

This clone was observed a handful of times. This rearrangement joins TRBV6-6 to TRBJ1-1; 9 bases fit TRBD1. This CDR3 has 15 residues. CDR1 and CDR2 from the germline V gene are MNHNY and SVGAGI (reference sequence). V dropped 3 bases and J dropped 5; count of bases not matched to a gene: 7. In DNA form, the CDR3 reads TGTGCCAGCAGTTATGATGGACAGGGGACAACTGAAGCTTTCTTT. This gives the protein CASSYDGQGTTEAFF.

V and J are TRBV7-9 and TRBJ2-5; D is unresolved. Trimming removed 1 base from V and 4 bases from J, with 13 bases in between. The CDR3 contains 15 residues. The V gene's germline CDR1 is SEHNR and CDR2 FQNEAQ (reference sequence). DNA of the CDR3: TGTGCCAGCAGCTTAGGGCCTGGGCGGTCAGAGACCCAGTACTTC. This gives the protein CASSLGPGRSETQYF.

This chain connects TRBV7-2 to TRBJ2-7; 9 positions match TRBD2. Trimming removed 6 bases from V and 6 bases from J; junction bases left unmatched: 6. The germline V gene encodes CDR1 SGHTA and CDR2 FQGNSA. The CDR3 covers 13 residues. CDR3 sequence reads: CASSSGLAFEQYF. CDR3 in DNA: TGTGCCAGCAGTTCTGGACTAGCGTTCGAGCAGTACTTC.

This clone was observed a handful of times. The chain links TRBV6-6 to TRBJ2-1; 8 nucleotides align to TRBD2. This CDR3 has 16 residues. The V gene end was trimmed by 2 bases and the J gene end by 7 bases; junction bases not matched to a gene: 10. Germline V CDR1 and CDR2: MNHNY, SVGAGI (reference sequence). The DNA of the CDR3 is TGTGCCAGCAGTTACCTAGCGGGCCCGCCGGGGAATGAGCAGTTCTTC. Its translation: CASSYLAGPPGNEQFF.

As to this clone: The same CDR3 can be traced to other DNA sequences in this sample. The DNA of the CDR3 is TGTGCCAGCTCACCGTGGGGGAACACCGGGGAGCTGTTTTTT. It encodes CASSPWGNTGELFF. The chain recombines TRBV18 with TRBJ2-2; the D is unclear. There are 14 residues in the CDR3. Germline V gene lookup returns CDR1 KGHSH and CDR2 LQKENI. V was cut by 3 bases and J by 1 base, with 6 bases left in between. Full variable domain (missing parts from reference TRBV18 and TRBJ2-2): NAGVMQNPRHLVRRRGQEARLRCSPMKGHSHVYWYRQLPEEGLKFMVYLQKENIIDESGMPKERFSAEFPKEGPSILRIQQVVRGDSAAYFCASSPWGNTGELFFGEGSRLTVL.

The chain employs TRBV11-2 and TRBJ2-1, with D possibly TRBD2 on 6 matching bases. V dropped 4 bases and J dropped 2 bases, with 12 bases sitting between them. Looked up from germline, CDR1 is SGHAT and CDR2 is FQNNGV. This CDR3 is 15 amino acids long. The CDR3 is CASSYHGSTYNEQFF. The CDR3 nucleotides are TGTGCCAGCAGCTACCACGGGAGTACCTACAATGAGCAGTTCTTC.

J is TRBJ1-1 and V is TRBV6-6; D might be TRBD1 (5 bases). Trimming pared 6 bases from V and 5 bases from J, leaving 16 bases between. This CDR3 has 14 residues. Per germline, CDR1 MNHNY and CDR2 SVGAGI (reference sequence). The CDR3 is CASRNGGPDTEAFF. The CDR3 nucleotides are TGTGCCAGCAGAAACGGGGGTCCAGATACTGAAGCTTTCTTT.

This clone was counted a single time. The V call is TRBV5-6, the J call TRBJ2-1; the match to TRBD2 covers 9 bases. The CDR3 consists of 16 residues. Germline CDR1 and CDR2: SGHDT and YYEEEE. V shed 0 bases and J 8 bases; nucleotides not matched to a gene: 9. The CDR3, as DNA: TGTGCCAGCAGCTTGGGTCCGGTAGCGGGAGACTATGAGCAGTTCTTC. Translated: CASSLGPVAGDYEQFF.

The genes are TRBV30 and TRBJ1-5; no clear D. The V and J ends lost 0 bases and 9 bases respectively, with 12 bases between them. The CDR3 contains 13 residues. Germline assignment: CDR1 GTSNPN and CDR2 SVGIG (reference sequence). The CDR3 DNA reads TGTGCCTGGAGTGTAAAGGGCTTAGGGCCCCAGCATTTT. This translates into CAWSVKGLGPQHF.

This rearrangement joins TRBV7-9 to TRBJ1-5, with a possible D match to TRBD1 (5 bases). Trimming left V 8 bases short and J 6 bases short, with 14 bases between. The germline gives CDR1 SEHNR, CDR2 FQNEAQ (reference sequence). The CDR3 length is 13 residues. This CDR3 is CASSLGGRQPQHF. The CDR3 DNA reads TGTGCCAGCTCGCTGGGGGGTCGTCAGCCCCAGCATTTT.